This TCR beta chain was identified during a study of blood T cell repertoires in COVID-19. Study at large: The United States, Italy and Spain supplied acute and convalescent COVID-19 samples. The analysed material was cDNA or gDNA that came from T cells, B-cell-depleted T cells, or PBMCs.

CDR3 size: 15 residues. V lost 5 bases and J lost 4, with 12 bases in between. CDR1 and CDR2 (germline): SGHAT, FQNNGV. Methods used by the authors: Amplification from reference gene primers served as the basis for estimated nucleated cell counts. Some clones are missing from TCRdb's copy, which holds only in-frame ones; the method was immunoSEQ multiplex PCR. V and J calls and clone size come straight from that table; D and trimming were deduced from the DNA. The table lists roughly 36,000 clones, 75% to 90% of them singletons, with about 4% in the top ten. Sequenced input: peripheral blood. This clonotype originated in a man in his sixties with acute or convalescent COVID-19. V and J are TRBV11-2 and TRBJ2-6, with D possibly TRBD2 on 6 matching bases. The CDR3 protein is CASSARGTGANVLTF. CDR3 bases: TGTGCCAGCAGCGCCCGCGGGACCGGGGCCAACGTCCTGACTTTC. Full variable domain (rest looked up from reference TRBV11-2 and TRBJ2-6): EAGVAQSPRYKIIEKRQSVAFWCNPISGHATLYWYQQILGQGPKLLIQFQNNGVVDDSQLPKDRFSAERLKGVDSTLKIQPAKLEDSAVYLCASSARGTGANVLTFGAGSRLTVL.